The present entry profiles one T cell receptor beta chain with its context. The CDR3 sequence is 14 residues long. Per germline, CDR1 SGHRS and CDR2 YFSETQ. V was cut by 0 bases and J by 8 bases, with 12 bases left in between. Original data processing: Nucleated cell number was recorded as an estimate derived from reference gene primer amplification. TCRdb's copy holds only in-frame clones and misses some; the assay was immunoSEQ multiplex PCR. Clone size and V and J calls were adopted from that table, with D and trimming inferred from the DNA. The sample has about 530,000 clones; around 90% are singletons. The data are from a study of blood T cell repertoires in COVID-19. Study details: Material from acute and convalescent COVID-19 was sourced from the United States, Italy and Spain. Nucleic acid was either cDNA or gDNA, and it came from T cells, B-cell-depleted T cells, or PBMCs.

The chain employs TRBV5-1 and TRBJ2-4, with D perhaps matching TRBD2 (5 bases). Sequenced: peripheral blood. This receptor was identified in a woman aged 45-60 years with COVID-19, enrolled during active disease. CDR3 coding DNA: TGCGCCAGCAGCTTGGTACTCGGGGAAGACATTCAGTACTTC. Its translation: CASSLVLGEDIQYF.